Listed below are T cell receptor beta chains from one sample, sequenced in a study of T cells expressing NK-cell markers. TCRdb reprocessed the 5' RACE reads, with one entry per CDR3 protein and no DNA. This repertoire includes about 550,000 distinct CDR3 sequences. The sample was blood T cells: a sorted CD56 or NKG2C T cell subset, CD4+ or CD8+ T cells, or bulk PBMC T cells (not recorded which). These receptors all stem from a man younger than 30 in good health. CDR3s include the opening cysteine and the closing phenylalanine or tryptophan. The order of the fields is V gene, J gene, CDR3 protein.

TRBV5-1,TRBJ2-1,CASSFRTGGRADNEQFF
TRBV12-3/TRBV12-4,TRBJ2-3,CASRKTGASTDTQYF
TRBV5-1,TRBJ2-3,CASSLQGGSTDTQYF
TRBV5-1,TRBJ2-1,CASSLSNGGPSNEQFF
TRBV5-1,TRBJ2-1,CASSRSSYNEQFF
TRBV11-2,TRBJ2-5,CASSSPIGGLSETQYF
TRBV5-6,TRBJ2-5,CASSLAGARGQETQYF
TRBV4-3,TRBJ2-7,CASSQDPQNEQYF
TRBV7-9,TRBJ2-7,CASSFPTGTSGSYEQYF
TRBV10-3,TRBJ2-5,CAISDLGGSVGETQYF
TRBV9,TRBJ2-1,CASSVAWAAGVVPEQFF
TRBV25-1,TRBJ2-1,CASREAGYNEQFF
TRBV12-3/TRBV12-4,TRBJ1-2,CASSPPGSWGLGTF
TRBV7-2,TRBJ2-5,CASSSSTSGRGETQYF
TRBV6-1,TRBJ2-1,CASSEPTGGGNEQFF
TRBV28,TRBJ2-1,CASTRDLLYNEQFF
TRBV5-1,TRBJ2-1,CASSLGPRSGHYNEQFF
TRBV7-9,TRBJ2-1,CASSRLSGGLNYNEQFF
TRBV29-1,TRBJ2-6,CSVKPELGANVLTF
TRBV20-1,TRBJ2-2,CSASSLLLAGEKNTGELFF
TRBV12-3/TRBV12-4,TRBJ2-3,CASSDGLAEGTDTQYF
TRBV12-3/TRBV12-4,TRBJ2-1,CASNADGGSYNEQFF
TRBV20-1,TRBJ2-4,CSARIPGTEKNIQYF
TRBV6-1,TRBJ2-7,CASSTSLGSLYEQYF
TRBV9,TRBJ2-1,CASSVRLTHRKQFF
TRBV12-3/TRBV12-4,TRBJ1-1,CASRRQGIGAEAFF
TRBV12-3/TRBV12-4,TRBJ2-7,CASSQDFPSGRSYEQYF
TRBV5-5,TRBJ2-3,CASSLVPSTGVGADTQYF
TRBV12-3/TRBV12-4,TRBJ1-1,CASSLWRAEAFF
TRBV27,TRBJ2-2,CASSLVGGNTGELFF
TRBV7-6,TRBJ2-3,CASSHPGLGTDTQYF
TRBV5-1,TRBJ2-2,CASSSVDRATGELFF
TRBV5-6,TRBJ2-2,CASSLGGLVTGELFF
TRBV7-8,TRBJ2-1,CASSGRPWNEQFF
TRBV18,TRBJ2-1,CASSPRLAGDHNEQFF
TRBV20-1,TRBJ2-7,CSVVLGRSSYEQYF
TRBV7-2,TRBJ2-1,CASSLAYSGNYNEQFF
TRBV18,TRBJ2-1,CASSWTSSYNEQFF
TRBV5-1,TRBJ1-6,CASSLRIDSSYNSPLHF
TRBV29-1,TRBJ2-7,CSPESADSSYEQYF
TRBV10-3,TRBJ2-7,CATLSRDADEQYF
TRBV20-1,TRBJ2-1,CSALGSYNEQFF
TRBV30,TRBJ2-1,CAWSRTSGGEQFF
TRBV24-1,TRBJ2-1,CATSDLPGLIRGNEQFF